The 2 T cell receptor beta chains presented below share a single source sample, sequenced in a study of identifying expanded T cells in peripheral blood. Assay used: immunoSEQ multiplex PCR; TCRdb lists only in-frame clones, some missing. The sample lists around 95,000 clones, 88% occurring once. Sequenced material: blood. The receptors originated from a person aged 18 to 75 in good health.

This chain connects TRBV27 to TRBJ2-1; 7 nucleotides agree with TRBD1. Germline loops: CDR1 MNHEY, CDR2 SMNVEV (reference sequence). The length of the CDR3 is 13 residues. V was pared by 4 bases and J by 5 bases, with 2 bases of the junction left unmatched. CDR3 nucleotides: TGTGCCAGCAGTTCGGGACAGCACAATGAGCAGTTCTTC. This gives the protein CASSSGQHNEQFF.

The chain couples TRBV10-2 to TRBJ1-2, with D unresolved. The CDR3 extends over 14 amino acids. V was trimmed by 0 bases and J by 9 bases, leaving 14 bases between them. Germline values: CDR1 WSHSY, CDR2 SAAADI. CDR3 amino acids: CASSESLGLRSYTF. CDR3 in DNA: TGCGCCAGCAGTGAGTCTTTGGGCCTCCGAAGCTACACCTTC.